Following are 24 T cell receptor beta chains from one sample sequenced in a study of T-cell memory formation after mild COVID-19. TCRdb independently ran MiXCR on the 5' RACE reads; one entry per CDR3 protein. The sample comprises fewer than 50,000 distinct CDR3 sequences, approximately 7% of which are singletons, and roughly 1.4% rests with the top ten. The sample was PBMCs or a T cell subset sorted from them (not recorded which). The receptor source for this set is a man younger than 30 who had mild COVID-19 (a few samples of this study predate the infection). Cell type and time point are not known.

The V gene is TRBV7-2, the J gene TRBJ2-7; D gene unclear. Germline V gene sequence: CDR1 SGHTA, CDR2 FQGNSA. The CDR3 totals 13 residues. The germline V and J ends were trimmed by 1 base and 6 bases, with 10 bases remaining between them. The CDR3 spells CASSLVVGLEQYF. In DNA, the CDR3 is TGTGCCAGCAGCTTAGTGGTAGGCCTCGAGCAGTACTTC.

The V and J genes are TRBV20-1 and TRBJ2-2; 9 nucleotides agree with TRBD2. V lost 3 bases to trimming and J lost 0 bases; unmatched junction nucleotides: 5. The CDR3 has 16 residues. The germline gives CDR1 DFQATT, CDR2 SNEGSKA (reference sequence). DNA of the CDR3: TGCAGTGCTAGGACCGGCGGGGGGGCGAACACCGGGGAGCTGTTTTTT. Encoded protein: CSARTGGGANTGELFF.

The genes are TRBV7-2 and TRBJ2-3, with 7 positions matching TRBD1. The CDR3 length is 14 residues. After removal of 5 bases from V and 5 bases from J, the junction contained 7 bases not matched to a gene. CDR1 is SGHTA and CDR2 is FQGNSA in the germline V gene. For the CDR3, the DNA is TGTGCCAGCAGCCCACAGGGGATTATAGATACGCAGTATTTT. As protein: CASSPQGIIDTQYF.

This clonotype was recorded at least ten times. The gene calls are TRBV7-6 and TRBJ2-1; TRBD2 is a possible D gene (5 bases). CDR3 length equals 15 residues. The germline CDR1 and CDR2 sequences are SGHVS and FNYEAQ. V lost 1 base and J 4 bases, leaving 11 bases between the germline ends. The DNA for the CDR3 is TGTGCCAGCAGCTTAGAAGCGGATCCATACAATGAGCAGTTCTTC. It specifies CASSLEADPYNEQFF.

This clonotype appeared a few times. The chain is built from TRBV6-6 and TRBJ2-2, with TRBD2 identical over 10 bases. Germline CDR1 MNHNY, CDR2 SVGAGI (reference sequence). The CDR3 runs 16 residues. With 5 bases clipped from V and 5 bases from J, the junction kept 8 bases outside the gene matches. This chain's CDR3 is CASSTSGTSDTGELFF. In nucleotides, the CDR3 is TGTGCCAGCAGTACCTCCGGGACTAGCGATACCGGGGAGCTGTTTTTT.

This clonotype has more than one count but fewer than ten. The V gene is TRBV5-1, the J gene TRBJ2-3, with a possible D match to TRBD2 (5 bases). The germline V gene encodes CDR1 SGHRS and CDR2 YFSETQ. The CDR3 loop spans 15 amino acids. Trimming took 0 bases from V and 1 from J, leaving 9 bases between them. CDR3 nucleotide sequence: TGCGCCAGCAGCTTGGGGGAGTACGGCACAGATACGCAGTATTTT. Its translation: CASSLGEYGTDTQYF.

V is TRBV5-1 and J is TRBJ2-5; D gene uncertain. The CDR3 spans 12 residues. V was clipped by 3 bases and J by 4 bases, with 7 bases between them. Germline V gene lookup returns CDR1 SGHRS and CDR2 YFSETQ. This chain's CDR3 is CASSSSGETQYF. CDR3 nucleotide sequence: TGCGCCAGCAGCTCCTCGGGAGAGACCCAGTACTTC.

This clonotype qualifies as medium-sized (0.01 to 0.1%). This chain links TRBV7-3 with TRBJ2-3, with D perhaps TRBD1 (5 bases). CDR3 length equals 14 residues. The germline V and J ends were trimmed by 5 bases and 4 bases, with 13 bases remaining between them. CDR1 is SGHTA, CDR2 FQGTGA, per germline. CDR3 residues: CASSRAGLPDTQYF. In nucleotides, the CDR3 is TGTGCCAGCAGCCGGGCAGGGCTCCCAGATACGCAGTATTTT. The full variable domain, in which reference TRBV7-3 and TRBJ2-3 provide the parts outside the CDR3, is GAGVSQTPSNKVTEKGKYVELRCDPISGHTALYWYRQSLGQGPEFLIYFQGTGAADDSGLPNDRFFAVRPEGSVSTLKIQRTERGDSAVYLCASSRAGLPDTQYFGPGTRLTVL.

This clonotype was detected many times. The V call is TRBV28, the J call TRBJ2-6; D uncertain. This CDR3 comprises 17 residues. Germline CDR1 and CDR2: MDHEN and SYDVKM. The V end was cut by 8 bases, the J end by 0 bases, with 17 bases between. The CDR3 protein is CASDSKGFRSGANVLTF. CDR3 DNA sequence: TGTGCCAGCGATAGTAAGGGTTTCCGCTCTGGGGCCAACGTCCTGACTTTC.

This clonotype has more than one count but fewer than ten. The rearrangement links TRBV20-1 to TRBJ1-1; D is possibly TRBD1 (5 bases). Germline V gene sequence: CDR1 DFQATT, CDR2 SNEGSKA (reference sequence). The CDR3 contains 11 residues. V shed 0 bases and J shed 11 bases, with 10 bases lying between them. For the CDR3, the DNA is TGCAGTGCTAGAGAGGACCGGGGGGCTTTCTTT. It codes for CSAREDRGAFF.

This clonotype was found many times. The rearrangement uses TRBV11-2 and TRBJ2-3; TRBD2 aligns across 13 bases. J was trimmed by 6 bases and V by 5 bases; bases with no gene match: 5. Looked up from germline, CDR1 is SGHAT and CDR2 is FQNNGV. CDR3 size: 15 residues. Here the CDR3 reads CASSRGTSGADTQYF. In nucleotides, the CDR3 is TGTGCCAGCAGCCGAGGGACTAGCGGGGCGGATACGCAGTATTTT.

Ten or more counts support this clonotype. The chain carries TRBV7-8 and TRBJ2-2; 10 positions match TRBD2. Germline CDR1 SGHVS, CDR2 FQNEAQ. V lost 2 bases, J lost 5 bases, and 2 bases stayed unmatched. This CDR3 has 15 residues. The CDR3 region is CASSLPSGGTGELFF. In nucleotides, the CDR3 is TGTGCCAGCAGCTTACCTAGCGGGGGTACCGGGGAGCTGTTTTTT.

This clonotype was seen many times. The chain joins TRBV18 to TRBJ2-7; 10 bases agree with TRBD1. Germline V CDR1 and CDR2: KGHSH, LQKENI. The CDR3 is made up of 15 amino acids. The junction had 7 bases not matched to a gene; V was cut back by 4 bases and J by 4 bases. In DNA form, the CDR3 reads TGTGCCAGCTCACACACGGGACAGGGGAGGTACGAGCAGTACTTC. Translation: CASSHTGQGRYEQYF.

This clonotype was seen ten or more times. V is TRBV5-6 and J is TRBJ2-3; 8 bases are a match to TRBD2. Trimming at V came to 7 bases and at J to 0 bases, leaving 4 bases not matched to a gene. CDR3 length: 14 amino acids. Germline V gene data show CDR1 as SGHDT and CDR2 as YYEEEE. This CDR3 is CASGLAGSTDTQYF. CDR3 nucleotide sequence: TGTGCCAGCGGGTTAGCGGGGAGCACAGATACGCAGTATTTT.

This clonotype appeared a few times. J is TRBJ2-5 and V is TRBV10-1; tentatively, D is TRBD1 (6 bases). Germline loops: CDR1 WNHNN, CDR2 SYGVQD (reference sequence). Trimming pared 6 bases from V and 5 bases from J, leaving 19 bases between. The CDR3 extends over 15 amino acids. The CDR3 spells CASSPSRQGYETQYF. CDR3 DNA sequence: TGCGCCAGCAGCCCGAGTCGTCAGGGGTACGAGACCCAGTACTTC.

This clonotype was picked up a small number of times. This chain links TRBV7-6 with TRBJ2-1, with D perhaps TRBD2 (7 bases). Germline CDR1 SGHVS, CDR2 FNYEAQ. V dropped 1 base and J dropped 4 bases, with 11 bases sitting between them. The CDR3 runs 15 residues. The CDR3 DNA reads TGTGCCAGCAGCTTAGTCGGGGGGCTATACAATGAGCAGTTCTTC. It is translated as CASSLVGGLYNEQFF.

V and J are TRBV9 and TRBJ2-2; 7 bases align to TRBD2. After removal of 0 bases from V and 11 bases from J, the junction contained 1 base not matched to a gene. Germline lookup yields CDR1 SGDLS and CDR2 YYNGEE. This CDR3 region has 12 residues. The CDR3 spells CASSVAGGELFF. As DNA, the CDR3 is TGTGCCAGCAGCGTAGCGGGGGGAGAGCTGTTTTTT.

This clonotype was seen ten or more times. The chain joins TRBV7-2 to TRBJ2-3; D is uncertain. V lost 4 bases, J lost 6 bases, and 8 bases lay in between. CDR1 and CDR2 from the germline V gene are SGHTA and FQGNSA. This CDR3 comprises 12 residues. The CDR3: CASSWLRDTQYF. In DNA form, the CDR3 reads TGTGCCAGCAGCTGGCTTAGGGATACGCAGTATTTT. Complete variable domain (other parts from reference TRBV7-2 and TRBJ2-3): GAGVSQSPSNKVTEKGKDVELRCDPISGHTALYWYRQSLGQGLEFLIYFQGNSAPDKSGLPSDRFSAERTGGSVSTLTIQRTQQEDSAVYLCASSWLRDTQYFGPGTRLTVL.

The rearrangement joins TRBV4-3 to TRBJ2-3; unclear D gene. Germline V gene lookup returns CDR1 LGHNA and CDR2 YSLEER. Trimming left V 4 bases short and J 6 bases short, with 11 bases between. The CDR3 has 13 amino acids. CDR3 sequence reads: CASSPRARDTQYF. The CDR3 DNA follows: TGCGCCAGCAGCCCCCGGGCGCGGGATACGCAGTATTTT.

This clonotype was found many times. The genes are TRBV6-1 and TRBJ2-3; D unclear. The germline V and J ends were trimmed by 7 bases and 2 bases, with 19 bases remaining between them. Per germline, CDR1 MNHNS and CDR2 SASEGT. The CDR3 runs to 16 residues. The CDR3 sequence: CASTKEVADPTDTQYF. In nucleotides, the CDR3 is TGTGCCAGCACCAAAGAGGTGGCAGACCCCACAGATACGCAGTATTTT.

This sequence joins TRBV5-1 and TRBJ2-2; 10 bases align to TRBD2. Trimming at V came to 8 bases and at J to 4 bases, leaving 5 bases not matched to a gene. Germline V CDR1 and CDR2: SGHRS, YFSETQ. The CDR3 has 14 residues. CDR3 residues: CASRGLASTGELFF. The CDR3 bases are TGCGCCAGTAGGGGACTAGCGAGCACCGGGGAGCTGTTTTTT. The variable domain in full, with the rest retrieved from reference TRBV5-1 and TRBJ2-2, is KAGVTQTPRYLIKTRGQQVTLSCSPISGHRSVSWYQQTPGQGLQFLFEYFSETQRNKGNFPGRFSGRQFSNSRSEMNVSTLELGDSALYLCASRGLASTGELFFGEGSRLTVL.

The J gene is TRBJ2-7, the V gene TRBV7-9; 11 bases align to TRBD1. The germline gives CDR1 SEHNR, CDR2 FQNEAQ (reference sequence). The CDR3 length is 14 residues. V shed 4 bases, J shed 3 bases, and the junction held 2 bases outside the gene matches. CDR3 nucleotides: TGTGCCAGCAGCTGGGGGACAGGGGGCTACGAGCAGTACTTC. Amino acid sequence: CASSWGTGGYEQYF.

This clonotype was observed a few times. V gene TRBV5-5 combines with J gene TRBJ1-6, with D unresolved. The germline V gene encodes CDR1 SGHKS and CDR2 YYEKEE (reference sequence). The CDR3 is made up of 12 amino acids. Trimming removed 3 bases at V and 9 bases at J, with 7 bases between. CDR3 region: CASSSTTSPLHF. The CDR3 region has the DNA TGTGCCAGCAGCTCTACTACTTCACCCCTCCACTTT.

The chain links TRBV5-1 to TRBJ1-2, with TRBD1 identical over 7 bases. This CDR3 has 16 residues. Germline values: CDR1 SGHRS, CDR2 YFSETQ. V gave up 4 bases and J gave up 7 bases; unmatched junction bases: 16. The CDR3 sequence: CASSRVRGTADGGYTF. DNA of the CDR3: TGCGCCAGCAGCCGAGTTCGCGGGACAGCGGACGGTGGCTACACCTTC.